The 10 T cell receptor beta chains listed next were all sequenced from one sample in a study of T cells in Graves' hyperthyroidism and ophthalmopathy. It was RNA transcripts that yielded the amplified TCR beta CDR3 regions. First-round RT-PCR targeting the TCR CDR3 was performed with the HTBI primer set. One entry per CDR3 protein, called by TCRdb with MiXCR from the multiplex PCR reads. The table includes 490,000 or so distinct CDR3 sequences, around a fifth detected once. The sequenced material came from blood. The receptors were gathered from a woman in her seventies with Graves' ophthalmopathy.

This rearrangement joins TRBV6-1 to TRBJ1-6; 11 bases map to TRBD1. The CDR3 is made up of 17 amino acids. After removal of 6 bases from V and 1 base from J, the junction contained 5 bases not matched to a gene. Per the germline V gene, CDR1 is MNHNS and CDR2 is SASEGT. The CDR3 protein is CASRQGQGVSYNSPLHF. CDR3 DNA: TGTGCCAGCAGGCAGGGACAGGGGGTTTCCTATAATTCACCCCTCCACTTT.

The chain joins TRBV7-3 to TRBJ1-1, with TRBD1 identical over 7 bases. The CDR3 consists of 17 residues. Germline V CDR1 and CDR2: SGHTA, FQGTGA. The junction had 15 bases not matched to a gene; V was cut back by 0 bases and J by 8 bases. CDR3 in DNA: TGTGCCAGCAGCTTAACCCCCTCTTCAGGGGGTATGAGGGAAGCTTTCTTT. Amino acid sequence: CASSLTPSSGGMREAFF.

A few counts support this clonotype. CDR3 loop: CASTDLKGKNIQYF. DNA for the CDR3: TGTGCCAGTACCGACCTAAAGGGCAAAAACATTCAGTACTTC. This rearrangement joins TRBV19 to TRBJ2-4; D is unclear. The germline gives CDR1 LNHDA, CDR2 SQIVND (reference sequence). V shed 7 bases and J shed 3 bases, with 13 bases lying between them. The CDR3 has 14 amino acids.

The CDR3 loop is CASSERRRTEKLFF. The CDR3 bases are TGCGCCAGCAGTGAGCGGCGGCGAACCGAAAAACTGTTTTTT. The V and J genes are TRBV10-2 and TRBJ1-4, with D hard to call. The CDR3 sequence is 14 residues long. Per the germline V gene, CDR1 is WSHSY and CDR2 is SAAADI. The germline V and J ends were trimmed by 2 bases and 8 bases, with 12 bases remaining between them.

This clonotype was recorded at least ten times. This chain connects TRBV6-1 to TRBJ2-2, with 10 bases aligning to TRBD2. Trimming took 5 bases from V and 5 from J; bases not matched to a gene: 11. Germline V gives CDR1 MNHNS, CDR2 SASEGT. The CDR3 has 17 residues. CDR3 residues: CASSLAVAGGWTGELFF. CDR3 bases: TGTGCCAGCAGTCTTGCCGTAGCGGGAGGTTGGACCGGGGAGCTGTTTTTT.

This clonotype was observed many times. V is TRBV28 and J is TRBJ2-5, with 7 bases identical to TRBD2. Germline V CDR1 and CDR2: MDHEN, SYDVKM. V shed 7 bases, J shed 12 bases, and the junction held 14 bases outside the gene matches. The CDR3 contains 13 residues. This chain's CDR3 is CASIPSGTPVEYF. The CDR3 bases are TGTGCCAGCATCCCTAGCGGAACCCCTGTGGAGTACTTC.

This clonotype came up a few times. This rearrangement joins TRBV3-1 to TRBJ1-6; a possible D gene is TRBD1 (6 bases). V shed 2 bases and J shed 5 bases, with 16 bases lying between them. Germline V gene lookup returns CDR1 LGHDT and CDR2 YNNKEL (reference sequence). The CDR3 loop spans 17 amino acids. CDR3 amino acids: CASSQIGAGHHNSPLHF. CDR3 nucleotides: TGTGCCAGCAGCCAAATAGGGGCGGGACACCATAATTCACCCCTCCACTTT.

This clonotype appeared a few times. The chain is built from TRBV12-3 or TRBV12-4 and TRBJ2-5; unclear D gene. This CDR3 has 14 residues. The V gene lost 5 bases and the J gene lost 1 base, with 11 bases spanning the gap. The CDR3 nucleotides are TGTGCCAGCAGTCCCTGGGGTGTCCAAGAGACCCAGTACTTC. It encodes CASSPWGVQETQYF.

This clonotype was counted ten times or more. The chain recombines TRBV2 with TRBJ2-6; D is undetermined. V was pared by 7 bases and J by 0 bases, with 4 bases between. There are 13 residues in the CDR3. Germline CDR1 and CDR2: SNHLY and FYNNEI. The CDR3, as DNA: TGTGCCAGCACAGGCTCTGGGGCCAACGTCCTGACTTTC. Its translation is CASTGSGANVLTF.

The table lists this clonotype with a few counts. One end of the junction fails to match germline, which may point to a read error. The chain is built from TRBV29-1 and TRBJ2-1; D is unresolved. The CDR3 length is 11 residues. Germline CDR1 is SQVTM and CDR2 is ANQGSEA. The CDR3 reads CCVMGPGEQFF. For the CDR3, the DNA is TGCTGCGTTATGGGCCCCGGGGAGCAGTTCTTC.